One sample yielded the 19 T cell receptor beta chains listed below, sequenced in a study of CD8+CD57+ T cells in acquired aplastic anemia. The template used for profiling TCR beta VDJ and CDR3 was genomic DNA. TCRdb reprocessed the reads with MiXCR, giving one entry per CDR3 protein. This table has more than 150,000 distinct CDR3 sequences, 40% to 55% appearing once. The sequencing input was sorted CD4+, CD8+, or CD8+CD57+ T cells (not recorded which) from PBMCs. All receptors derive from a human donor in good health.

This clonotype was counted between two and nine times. CDR3 sequence (DNA): TGTGCCAGCAGGGGATTAGGGAACACTGAAGCTTTCTTT. This gives the protein CASRGLGNTEAFF. V and J are TRBV7-2 and TRBJ1-1; no reliable D call. The CDR3 has 13 residues. V lost 6 bases to trimming and J lost 1 base, with 9 bases between them. Germline CDR1 reads SGHTA; CDR2 reads FQGNSA.

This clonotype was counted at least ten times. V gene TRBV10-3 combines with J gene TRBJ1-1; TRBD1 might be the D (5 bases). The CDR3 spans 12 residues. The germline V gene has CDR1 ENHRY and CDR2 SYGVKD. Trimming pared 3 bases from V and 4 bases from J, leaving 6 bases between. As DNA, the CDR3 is TGTGCCATCAGTGACGGGGGCACTGAAGCTTTCTTT. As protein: CAISDGGTEAFF.

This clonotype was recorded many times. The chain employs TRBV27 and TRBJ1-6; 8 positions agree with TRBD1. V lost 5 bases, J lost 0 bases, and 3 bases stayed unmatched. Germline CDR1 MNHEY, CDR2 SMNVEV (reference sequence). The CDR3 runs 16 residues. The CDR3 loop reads CASSRDRSSYNSPLHF. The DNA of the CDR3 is TGTGCCAGCAGTAGGGACAGGAGCTCCTATAATTCACCCCTCCACTTT.

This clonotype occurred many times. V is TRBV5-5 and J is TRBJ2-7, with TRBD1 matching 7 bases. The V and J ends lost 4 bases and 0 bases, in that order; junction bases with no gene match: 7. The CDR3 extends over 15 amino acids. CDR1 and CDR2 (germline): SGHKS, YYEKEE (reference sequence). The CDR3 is CASSPSAGGSYEQYF. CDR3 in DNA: TGTGCCAGCAGCCCCTCGGCAGGGGGCTCCTACGAGCAGTACTTC.

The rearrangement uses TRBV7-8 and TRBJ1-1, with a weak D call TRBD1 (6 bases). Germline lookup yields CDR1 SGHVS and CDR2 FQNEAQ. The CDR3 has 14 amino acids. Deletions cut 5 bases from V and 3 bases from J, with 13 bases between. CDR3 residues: CASSLTTGYTEAFF. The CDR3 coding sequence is TGTGCCAGCAGCCTGACTACAGGGTACACTGAAGCTTTCTTT.

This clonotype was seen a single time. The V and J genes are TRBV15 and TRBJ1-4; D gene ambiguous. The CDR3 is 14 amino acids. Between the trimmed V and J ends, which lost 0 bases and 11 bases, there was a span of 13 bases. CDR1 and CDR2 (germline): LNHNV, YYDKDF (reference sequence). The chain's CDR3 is CATSRDYSPGKLFF. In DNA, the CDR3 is TGTGCCACCAGCAGAGATTACAGTCCGGGGAAACTGTTTTTT.

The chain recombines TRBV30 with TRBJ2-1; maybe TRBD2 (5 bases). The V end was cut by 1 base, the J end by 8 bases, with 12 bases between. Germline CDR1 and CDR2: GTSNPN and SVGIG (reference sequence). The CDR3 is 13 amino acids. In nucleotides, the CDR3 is TGTGCCTGGAGTGGGGTTTTGGGAGATGAGCAGTTCTTC. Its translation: CAWSGVLGDEQFF.

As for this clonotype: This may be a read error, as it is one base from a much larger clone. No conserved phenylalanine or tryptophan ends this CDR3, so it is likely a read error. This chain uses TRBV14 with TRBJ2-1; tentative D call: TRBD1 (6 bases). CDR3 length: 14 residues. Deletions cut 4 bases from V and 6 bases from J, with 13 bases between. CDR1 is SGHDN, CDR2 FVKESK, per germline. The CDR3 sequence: CASSPTRQVNEQFL. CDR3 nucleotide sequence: TGTGCCAGCAGCCCAACTAGACAGGTCAATGAGCAGTTCCTC.

This CDR3 is CASKGAGAATGELFF. The CDR3 region has the DNA TGTGCCAGCAAGGGGGCAGGGGCGGCCACCGGGGAGCTGTTTTTT. The rearrangement uses TRBV3-1 and TRBJ2-2; TRBD1 aligns across 7 bases. Germline trimming cut 7 bases from V and 4 bases from J; bases unmatched to any gene: 9. The CDR3 covers 15 residues. Germline CDR1 is LGHDT and CDR2 is YNNKEL (reference sequence).

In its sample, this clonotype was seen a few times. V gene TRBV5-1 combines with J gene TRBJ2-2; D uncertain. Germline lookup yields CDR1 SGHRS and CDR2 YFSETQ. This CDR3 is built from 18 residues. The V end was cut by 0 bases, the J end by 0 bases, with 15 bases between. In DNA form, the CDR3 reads TGCGCCAGCAGCTTGGTACTATTAAGAAAAGCGAACACCGGGGAGCTGTTTTTT. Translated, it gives CASSLVLLRKANTGELFF.

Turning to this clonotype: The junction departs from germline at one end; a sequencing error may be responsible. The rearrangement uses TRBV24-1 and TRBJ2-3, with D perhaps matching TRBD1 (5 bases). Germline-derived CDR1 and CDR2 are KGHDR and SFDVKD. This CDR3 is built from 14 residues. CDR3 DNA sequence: TGCGCCACCAGTGATCCACAGGATTTCGATACGCAGTATTTT. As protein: CATSDPQDFDTQYF.

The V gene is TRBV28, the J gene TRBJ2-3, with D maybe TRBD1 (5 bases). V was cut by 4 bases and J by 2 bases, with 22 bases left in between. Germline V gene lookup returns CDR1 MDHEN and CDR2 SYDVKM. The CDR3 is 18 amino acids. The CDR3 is CASSWGYSAQYNTDTQYF. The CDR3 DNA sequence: TGTGCCAGCAGTTGGGGCTACTCAGCCCAATACAACACAGATACGCAGTATTTT.

The CDR3: CASTLVAGSIYEQYF. The CDR3 nucleotides are TGTGCCAGCACCCTTGTAGCGGGATCTATCTACGAGCAGTACTTC. The rearrangement uses TRBV7-8 and TRBJ2-7; 8 bases line up with TRBD2. Germline trimming cut 7 bases from V and 3 bases from J; bases unmatched to any gene: 11. The CDR3 contains 15 residues. Per germline, CDR1 SGHVS and CDR2 FQNEAQ.

The CDR3 loop reads CASSFPDSYEQYF. CDR3 in DNA: TGTGCCAGCAGCTTTCCAGACAGCTACGAGCAGTACTTC. V and J are TRBV7-9 and TRBJ2-7, with D perhaps matching TRBD1 (5 bases). There are 13 residues in the CDR3. CDR1 is SEHNR, CDR2 FQNEAQ, per germline (reference sequence). The V and J ends lost 3 bases and 3 bases respectively, with 9 bases between them.

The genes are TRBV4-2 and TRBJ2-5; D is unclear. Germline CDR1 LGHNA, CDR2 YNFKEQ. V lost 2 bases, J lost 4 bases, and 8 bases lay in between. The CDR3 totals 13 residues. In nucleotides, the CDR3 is TGTGCCAGCAGCCAAATTAACGGAGAGACCCAGTACTTC. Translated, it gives CASSQINGETQYF.

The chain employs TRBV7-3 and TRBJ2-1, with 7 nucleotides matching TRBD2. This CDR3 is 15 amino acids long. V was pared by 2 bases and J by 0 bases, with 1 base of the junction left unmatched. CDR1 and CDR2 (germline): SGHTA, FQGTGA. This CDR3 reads CASSLWTSSYNEQFF. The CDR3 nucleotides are TGTGCCAGCAGCTTATGGACTAGCTCCTACAATGAGCAGTTCTTC.

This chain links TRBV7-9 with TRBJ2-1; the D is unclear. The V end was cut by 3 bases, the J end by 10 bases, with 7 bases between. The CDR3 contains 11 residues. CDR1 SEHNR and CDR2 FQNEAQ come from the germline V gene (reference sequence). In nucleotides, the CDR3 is TGTGCCAGCAGCTTCGGGTGGGAGCAGTTCTTC. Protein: CASSFGWEQFF.

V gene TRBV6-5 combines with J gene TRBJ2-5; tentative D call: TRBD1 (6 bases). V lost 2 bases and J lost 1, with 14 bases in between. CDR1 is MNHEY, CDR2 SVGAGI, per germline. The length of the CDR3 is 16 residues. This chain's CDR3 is CASSYRPGTSQETQYF. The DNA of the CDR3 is TGTGCCAGCAGTTACCGTCCCGGGACAAGCCAAGAGACCCAGTACTTC.

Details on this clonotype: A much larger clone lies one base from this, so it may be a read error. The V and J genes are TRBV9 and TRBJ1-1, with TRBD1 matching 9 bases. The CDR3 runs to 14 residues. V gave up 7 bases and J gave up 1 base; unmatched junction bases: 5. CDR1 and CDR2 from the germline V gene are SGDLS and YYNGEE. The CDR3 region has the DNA TGTGCCAGCGGCTCACAGGGGGCGAACACTGAAGCTTTCTTT. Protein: CASGSQGANTEAFF.